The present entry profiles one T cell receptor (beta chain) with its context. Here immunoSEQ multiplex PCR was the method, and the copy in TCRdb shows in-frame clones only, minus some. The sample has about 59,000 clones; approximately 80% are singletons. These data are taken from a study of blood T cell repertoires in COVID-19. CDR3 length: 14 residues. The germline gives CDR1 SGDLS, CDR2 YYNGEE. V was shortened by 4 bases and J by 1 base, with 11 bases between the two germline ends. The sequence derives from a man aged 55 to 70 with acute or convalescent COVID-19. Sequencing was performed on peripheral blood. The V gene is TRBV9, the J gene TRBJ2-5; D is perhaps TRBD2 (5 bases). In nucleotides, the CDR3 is TGTGCCAGCAGCCGATTGGACTTCCAAGAGACCCAGTACTTC. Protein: CASSRLDFQETQYF.